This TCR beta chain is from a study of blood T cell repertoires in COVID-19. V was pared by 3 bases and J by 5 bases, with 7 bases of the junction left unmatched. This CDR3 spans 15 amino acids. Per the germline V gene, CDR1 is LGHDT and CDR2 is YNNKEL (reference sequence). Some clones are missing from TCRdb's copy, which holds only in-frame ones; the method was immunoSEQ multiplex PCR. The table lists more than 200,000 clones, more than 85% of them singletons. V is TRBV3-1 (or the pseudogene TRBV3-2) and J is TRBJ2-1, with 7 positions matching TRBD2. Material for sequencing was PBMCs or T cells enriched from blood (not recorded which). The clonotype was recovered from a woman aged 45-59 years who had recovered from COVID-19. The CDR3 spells CASSQGGSQDNEQFF. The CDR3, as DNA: TGTGCCAGCAGCCAGGGCGGGAGTCAGGACAATGAGCAGTTCTTC.